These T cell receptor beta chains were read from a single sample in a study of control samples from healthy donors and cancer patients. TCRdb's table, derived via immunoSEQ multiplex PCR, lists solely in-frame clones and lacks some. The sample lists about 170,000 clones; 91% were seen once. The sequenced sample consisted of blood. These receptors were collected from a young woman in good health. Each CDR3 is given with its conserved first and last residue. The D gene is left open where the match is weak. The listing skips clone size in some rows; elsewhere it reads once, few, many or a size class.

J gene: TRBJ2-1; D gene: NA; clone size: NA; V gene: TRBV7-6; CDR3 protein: CASSLLRSSYNEQFF; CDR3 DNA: TGTGCCAGCAGCTTACTCCGGAGCTCCTACAATGAGCAGTTCTTC
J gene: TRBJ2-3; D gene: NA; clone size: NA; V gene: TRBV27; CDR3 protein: CASSWEGTDTQYF; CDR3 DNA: TGTGCCAGCAGTTGGGAAGGCACAGATACGCAGTATTTT
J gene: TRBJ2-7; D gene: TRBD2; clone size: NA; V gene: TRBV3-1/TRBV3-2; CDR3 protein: CASSQTSGGAYEQYF; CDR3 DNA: TGTGCCAGCAGCCAAACTAGCGGGGGGGCCTACGAGCAGTACTTC
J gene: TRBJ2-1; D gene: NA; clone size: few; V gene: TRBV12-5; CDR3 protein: CASGLGDEQFF; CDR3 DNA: TGTGCTAGTGGTTTGGGGGATGAGCAGTTCTTC
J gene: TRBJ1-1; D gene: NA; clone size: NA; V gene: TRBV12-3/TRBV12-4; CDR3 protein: CASSLGPEAFF; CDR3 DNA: TGTGCCAGCAGTTTAGGACCTGAAGCTTTCTTT
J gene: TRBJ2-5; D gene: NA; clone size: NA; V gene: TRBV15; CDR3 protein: CATGGSQETQYF; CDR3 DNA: TGTGCCACAGGGGGGTCCCAAGAGACCCAGTACTTC
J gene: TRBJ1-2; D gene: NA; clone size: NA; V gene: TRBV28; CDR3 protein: CASRRTDPGHYGYTF; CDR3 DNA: TGTGCCAGCAGACGTACAGACCCGGGACACTATGGCTACACCTTC
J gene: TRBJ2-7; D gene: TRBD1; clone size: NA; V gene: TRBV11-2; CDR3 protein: CASSFTTGEPEQYF; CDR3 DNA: TGTGCCAGCAGCTTTACGACAGGGGAACCCGAGCAGTACTTC
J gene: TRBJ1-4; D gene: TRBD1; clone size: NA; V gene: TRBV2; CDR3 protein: CASRDRSTNEKLFF; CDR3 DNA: TGTGCCAGCAGGGACAGGTCAACTAATGAAAAACTGTTTTTT
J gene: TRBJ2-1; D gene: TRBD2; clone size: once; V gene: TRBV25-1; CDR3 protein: CASSDRPSGPYNEQFF; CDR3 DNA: TGTGCCAGCAGTGACCGCCCTAGCGGACCCTACAATGAGCAGTTCTTC
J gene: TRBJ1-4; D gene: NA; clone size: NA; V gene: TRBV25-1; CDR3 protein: CASSGGRHNEKLFF; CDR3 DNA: TGTGCCAGCAGTGGGGGGAGGCATAATGAAAAACTGTTTTTT
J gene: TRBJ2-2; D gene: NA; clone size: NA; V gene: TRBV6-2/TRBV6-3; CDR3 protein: CASSYHTGELFF; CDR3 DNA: TGTGCCAGCAGTTATCACACCGGGGAGCTGTTTTTT
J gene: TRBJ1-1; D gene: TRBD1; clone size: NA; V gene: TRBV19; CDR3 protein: CASSIPRDSNTEAFF; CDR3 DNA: TGTGCCAGTAGTATACCCCGGGACAGTAACACTGAAGCTTTCTTT
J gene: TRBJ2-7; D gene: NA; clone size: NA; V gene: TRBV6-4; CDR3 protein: CASSDYEQYF; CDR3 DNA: TGTGCCAGCAGTGACTACGAGCAGTACTTC
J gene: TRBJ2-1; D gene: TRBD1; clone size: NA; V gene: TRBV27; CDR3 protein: CASSLTGRTNEQFF; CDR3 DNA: TGTGCCAGCAGTTTGACAGGGCGTACCAATGAGCAGTTCTTC
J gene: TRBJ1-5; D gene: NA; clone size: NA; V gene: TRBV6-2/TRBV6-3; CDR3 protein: CASSYGSGNQPQHF; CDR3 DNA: TGTGCCAGCAGTTATGGTTCAGGGAATCAGCCCCAGCATTTT
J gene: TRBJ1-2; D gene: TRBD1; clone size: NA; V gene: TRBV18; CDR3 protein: CASSQGQVYGYTF; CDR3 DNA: TGTGCCAGCTCACAGGGACAGGTCTATGGCTACACCTTC
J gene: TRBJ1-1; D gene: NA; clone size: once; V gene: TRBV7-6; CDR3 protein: CASSKDQNKNTEAFF; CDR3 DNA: TGTGCCAGCAGCAAAGATCAGAACAAGAACACTGAAGCTTTCTTT
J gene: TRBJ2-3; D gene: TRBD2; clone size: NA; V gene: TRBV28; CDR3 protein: CASSLGGSGRGTDTQYF; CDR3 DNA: TGTGCCAGCAGTTTAGGGGGTAGCGGGAGAGGTACAGATACGCAGTATTTT
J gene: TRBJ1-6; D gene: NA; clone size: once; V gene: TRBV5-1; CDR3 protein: CASSLGEINSPLHF; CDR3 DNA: TGCGCCAGCAGCTTGGGGGAGATTAATTCACCCCTCCACTTT
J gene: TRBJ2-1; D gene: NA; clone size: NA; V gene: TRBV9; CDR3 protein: CASSPPGRKYNEQFF; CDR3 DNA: TGTGCCAGCAGCCCACCGGGACGGAAATACAATGAGCAGTTCTTC
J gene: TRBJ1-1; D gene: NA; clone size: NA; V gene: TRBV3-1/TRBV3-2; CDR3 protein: CASSQGPMNTEAFF; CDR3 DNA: TGTGCCAGCAGCCAAGGACCCATGAACACTGAAGCTTTCTTT
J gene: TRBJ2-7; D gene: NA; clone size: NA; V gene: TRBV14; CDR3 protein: CASSRSHEQYF; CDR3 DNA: TGTGCCAGCAGCCGCAGCCACGAGCAGTACTTC
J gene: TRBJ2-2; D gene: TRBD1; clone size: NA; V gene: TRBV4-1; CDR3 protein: CASSQAGQLNTGELFF; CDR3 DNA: TGCGCCAGCAGCCAAGCGGGACAGCTCAACACCGGGGAGCTGTTTTTT
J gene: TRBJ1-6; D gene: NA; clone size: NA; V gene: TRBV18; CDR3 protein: CASSLRQVSYNSPLHF; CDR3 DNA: TGTGCCAGCTCACTCCGACAGGTCTCCTATAATTCACCCCTCCACTTT
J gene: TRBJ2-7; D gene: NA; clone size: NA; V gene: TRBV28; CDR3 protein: CASSLSTAYEQYF; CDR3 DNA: TGTGCCAGCAGTTTATCGACAGCCTACGAGCAGTACTTC
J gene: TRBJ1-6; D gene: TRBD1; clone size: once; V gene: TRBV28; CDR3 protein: CASRTGGSYNSPLHF; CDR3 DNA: TGTGCCAGCAGAACAGGGGGATCCTATAATTCACCCCTCCACTTT
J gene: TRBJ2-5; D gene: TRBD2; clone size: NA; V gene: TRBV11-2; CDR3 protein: CASSPRTSGWGETQYF; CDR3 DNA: TGTGCCAGCAGCCCGAGGACTAGCGGGTGGGGGGAGACCCAGTACTTC
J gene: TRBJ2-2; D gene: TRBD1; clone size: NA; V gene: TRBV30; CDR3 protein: CAWTGTGNTGELFF; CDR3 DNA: TGTGCCTGGACCGGGACAGGGAACACCGGGGAGCTGTTTTTT
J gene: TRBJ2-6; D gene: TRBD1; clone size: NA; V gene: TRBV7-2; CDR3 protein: CASSLGTGRSGANVLTF; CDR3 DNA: TGTGCCAGCAGCTTAGGGACAGGGCGCTCTGGGGCCAACGTCCTGACTTTC
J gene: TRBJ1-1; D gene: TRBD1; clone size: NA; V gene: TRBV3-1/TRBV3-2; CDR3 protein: CASRPQGAYTEAFF; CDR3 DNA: TGTGCCAGCAGACCCCAGGGGGCGTATACTGAAGCTTTCTTT
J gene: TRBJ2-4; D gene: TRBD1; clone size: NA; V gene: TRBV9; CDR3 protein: CASSGTRQGSAKNIQYF; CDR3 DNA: TGTGCCAGCAGCGGCACCAGACAGGGGTCAGCCAAAAACATTCAGTACTTC
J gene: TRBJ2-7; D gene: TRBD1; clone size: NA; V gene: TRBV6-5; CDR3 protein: CASRDRGYEQYF; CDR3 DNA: TGTGCCAGCAGGGACAGGGGTTACGAGCAGTACTTC
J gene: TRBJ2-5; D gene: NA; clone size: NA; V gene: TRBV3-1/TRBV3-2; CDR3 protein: CASSQDLETQYF; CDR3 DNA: TGTGCCAGCAGCCAAGATCTAGAGACCCAGTACTTC
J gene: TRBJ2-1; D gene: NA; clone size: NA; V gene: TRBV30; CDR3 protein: CAWSVRGEQFF; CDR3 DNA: TGTGCCTGGAGTGTCAGGGGTGAGCAGTTCTTC
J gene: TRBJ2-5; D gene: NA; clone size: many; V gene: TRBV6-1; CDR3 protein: CASSEARRPETQYF; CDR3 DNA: TGTGCCAGCAGTGAAGCACGCCGACCAGAGACCCAGTACTTC
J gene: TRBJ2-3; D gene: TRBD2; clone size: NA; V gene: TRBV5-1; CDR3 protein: CASSSNSGSSTDTQYF; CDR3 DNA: TGCGCCAGCAGCTCCAATAGCGGGTCTAGCACAGATACGCAGTATTTT
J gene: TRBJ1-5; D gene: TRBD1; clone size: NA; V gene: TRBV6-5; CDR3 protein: CASRRTGGNQPQHF; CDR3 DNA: TGTGCCAGCAGAAGGACAGGGGGCAATCAGCCCCAGCATTTT
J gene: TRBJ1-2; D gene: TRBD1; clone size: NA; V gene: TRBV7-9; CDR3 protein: CASSFGQGNYGYTF; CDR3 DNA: TGTGCCAGCAGCTTCGGACAGGGGAACTATGGCTACACCTTC
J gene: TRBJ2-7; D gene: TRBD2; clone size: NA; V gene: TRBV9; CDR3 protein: CASSVGLAGAYEQYF; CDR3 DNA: TGTGCCAGCAGCGTAGGGCTAGCGGGAGCCTACGAGCAGTACTTC
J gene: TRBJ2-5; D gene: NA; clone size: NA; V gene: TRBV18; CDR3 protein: CASSPGLQETQYF; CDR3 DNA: TGTGCCAGCTCACCGGGACTTCAAGAGACCCAGTACTTC
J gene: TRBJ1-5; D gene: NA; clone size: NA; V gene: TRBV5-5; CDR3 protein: CASSLGGLSYNQPQHF; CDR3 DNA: TGTGCCAGCAGCTTGGGGGGACTGTCCTACAATCAGCCCCAGCATTTT
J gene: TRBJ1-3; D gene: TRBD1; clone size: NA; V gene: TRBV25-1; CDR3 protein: CASSSQGAGNTIYF; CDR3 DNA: TGTGCCAGCAGTTCTCAGGGGGCTGGAAACACCATATATTTT